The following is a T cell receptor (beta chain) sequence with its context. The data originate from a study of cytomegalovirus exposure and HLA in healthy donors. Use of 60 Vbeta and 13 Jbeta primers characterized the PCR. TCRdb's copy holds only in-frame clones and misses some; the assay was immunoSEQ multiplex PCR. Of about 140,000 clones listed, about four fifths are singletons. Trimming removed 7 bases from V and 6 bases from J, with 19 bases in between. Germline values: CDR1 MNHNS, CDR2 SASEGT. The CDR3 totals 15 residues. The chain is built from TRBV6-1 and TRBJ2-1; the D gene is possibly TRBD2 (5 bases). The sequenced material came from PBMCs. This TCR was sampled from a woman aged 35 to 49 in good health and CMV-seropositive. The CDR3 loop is CASTTWQEGSNEQFF. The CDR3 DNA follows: TGTGCCAGCACCACATGGCAGGAAGGGAGCAATGAGCAGTTCTTC.